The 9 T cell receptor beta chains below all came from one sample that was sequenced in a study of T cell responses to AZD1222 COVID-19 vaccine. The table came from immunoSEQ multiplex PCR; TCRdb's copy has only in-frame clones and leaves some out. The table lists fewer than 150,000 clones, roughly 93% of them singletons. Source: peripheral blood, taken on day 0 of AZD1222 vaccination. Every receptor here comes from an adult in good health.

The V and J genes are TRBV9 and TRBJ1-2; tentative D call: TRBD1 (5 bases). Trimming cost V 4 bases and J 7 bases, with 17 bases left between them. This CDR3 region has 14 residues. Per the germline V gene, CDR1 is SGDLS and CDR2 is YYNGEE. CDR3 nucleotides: TGTGCCAGCAGCTCCGGACATATTCTGAGTGGCTACACCTTC. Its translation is CASSSGHILSGYTF.

As DNA, the CDR3 is TGTGCCAGCAGCCCCGGGGACGGAGGCGTTTCGCCCCTCCACTTT. This translates into CASSPGDGGVSPLHF. The chain is built from TRBV9 and TRBJ1-6; D may be TRBD1 (5 bases). Trimming took 4 bases from V and 13 from J, leaving 21 bases between them. The CDR3 extends over 15 amino acids. Germline CDR1 is SGDLS and CDR2 is YYNGEE.

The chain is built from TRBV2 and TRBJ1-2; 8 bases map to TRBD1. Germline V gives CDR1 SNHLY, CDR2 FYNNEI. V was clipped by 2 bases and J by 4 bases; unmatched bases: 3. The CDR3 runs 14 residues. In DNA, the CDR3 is TGTGCCAGCAGTGAATTCAGGGGGCCCTATGGCTACACCTTC. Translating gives CASSEFRGPYGYTF.

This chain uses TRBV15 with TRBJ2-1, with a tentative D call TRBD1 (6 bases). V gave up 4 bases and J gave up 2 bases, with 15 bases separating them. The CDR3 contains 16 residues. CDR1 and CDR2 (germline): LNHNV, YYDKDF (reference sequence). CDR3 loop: CATSNYREFTYNEQFF. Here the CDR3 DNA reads TGTGCCACCAGCAACTACAGGGAATTTACCTACAATGAGCAGTTCTTC.

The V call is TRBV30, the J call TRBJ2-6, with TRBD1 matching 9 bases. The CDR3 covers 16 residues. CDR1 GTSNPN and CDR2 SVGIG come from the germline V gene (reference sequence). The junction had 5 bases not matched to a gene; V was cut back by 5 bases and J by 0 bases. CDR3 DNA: TGTGCCTGGTACGGACAGGGGAGCTCTGGGGCCAACGTCCTGACTTTC. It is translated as CAWYGQGSSGANVLTF.

CDR3 nucleotides: TGTGCCAGCAGCTTGGCCAAACAGGGGCTAAATTCACCCCTCCACTTT. This codes for CASSLAKQGLNSPLHF. The V call is TRBV5-4, the J call TRBJ1-6; 7 nucleotides align to TRBD1. The germline CDR1 and CDR2 sequences are SGHNT and YYREEE (reference sequence). The CDR3 is made up of 16 amino acids. J lost 7 bases, V lost 0 bases, and 7 bases had no gene match.

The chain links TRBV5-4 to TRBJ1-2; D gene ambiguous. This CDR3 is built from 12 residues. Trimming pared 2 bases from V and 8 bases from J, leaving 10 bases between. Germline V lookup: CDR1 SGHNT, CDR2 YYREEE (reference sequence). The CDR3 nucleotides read TGTGCCAGCAGCTTCGGAGTTGTCGGCTACACCTTC. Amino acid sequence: CASSFGVVGYTF.

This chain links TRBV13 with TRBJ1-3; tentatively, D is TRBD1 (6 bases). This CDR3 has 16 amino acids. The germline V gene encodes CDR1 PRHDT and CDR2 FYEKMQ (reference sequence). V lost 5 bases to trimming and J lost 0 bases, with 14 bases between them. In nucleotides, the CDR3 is TGTGCCAGCAGCCAACTCACAGGGAGCTCTGGAAACACCATATATTTT. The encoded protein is CASSQLTGSSGNTIYF.

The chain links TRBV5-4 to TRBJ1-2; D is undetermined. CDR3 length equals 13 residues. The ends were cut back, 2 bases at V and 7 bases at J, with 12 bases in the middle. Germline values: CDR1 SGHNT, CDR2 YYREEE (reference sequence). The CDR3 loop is CASSFQWGGGYTF. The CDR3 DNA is TGTGCCAGCAGCTTCCAGTGGGGTGGTGGCTACACCTTC.